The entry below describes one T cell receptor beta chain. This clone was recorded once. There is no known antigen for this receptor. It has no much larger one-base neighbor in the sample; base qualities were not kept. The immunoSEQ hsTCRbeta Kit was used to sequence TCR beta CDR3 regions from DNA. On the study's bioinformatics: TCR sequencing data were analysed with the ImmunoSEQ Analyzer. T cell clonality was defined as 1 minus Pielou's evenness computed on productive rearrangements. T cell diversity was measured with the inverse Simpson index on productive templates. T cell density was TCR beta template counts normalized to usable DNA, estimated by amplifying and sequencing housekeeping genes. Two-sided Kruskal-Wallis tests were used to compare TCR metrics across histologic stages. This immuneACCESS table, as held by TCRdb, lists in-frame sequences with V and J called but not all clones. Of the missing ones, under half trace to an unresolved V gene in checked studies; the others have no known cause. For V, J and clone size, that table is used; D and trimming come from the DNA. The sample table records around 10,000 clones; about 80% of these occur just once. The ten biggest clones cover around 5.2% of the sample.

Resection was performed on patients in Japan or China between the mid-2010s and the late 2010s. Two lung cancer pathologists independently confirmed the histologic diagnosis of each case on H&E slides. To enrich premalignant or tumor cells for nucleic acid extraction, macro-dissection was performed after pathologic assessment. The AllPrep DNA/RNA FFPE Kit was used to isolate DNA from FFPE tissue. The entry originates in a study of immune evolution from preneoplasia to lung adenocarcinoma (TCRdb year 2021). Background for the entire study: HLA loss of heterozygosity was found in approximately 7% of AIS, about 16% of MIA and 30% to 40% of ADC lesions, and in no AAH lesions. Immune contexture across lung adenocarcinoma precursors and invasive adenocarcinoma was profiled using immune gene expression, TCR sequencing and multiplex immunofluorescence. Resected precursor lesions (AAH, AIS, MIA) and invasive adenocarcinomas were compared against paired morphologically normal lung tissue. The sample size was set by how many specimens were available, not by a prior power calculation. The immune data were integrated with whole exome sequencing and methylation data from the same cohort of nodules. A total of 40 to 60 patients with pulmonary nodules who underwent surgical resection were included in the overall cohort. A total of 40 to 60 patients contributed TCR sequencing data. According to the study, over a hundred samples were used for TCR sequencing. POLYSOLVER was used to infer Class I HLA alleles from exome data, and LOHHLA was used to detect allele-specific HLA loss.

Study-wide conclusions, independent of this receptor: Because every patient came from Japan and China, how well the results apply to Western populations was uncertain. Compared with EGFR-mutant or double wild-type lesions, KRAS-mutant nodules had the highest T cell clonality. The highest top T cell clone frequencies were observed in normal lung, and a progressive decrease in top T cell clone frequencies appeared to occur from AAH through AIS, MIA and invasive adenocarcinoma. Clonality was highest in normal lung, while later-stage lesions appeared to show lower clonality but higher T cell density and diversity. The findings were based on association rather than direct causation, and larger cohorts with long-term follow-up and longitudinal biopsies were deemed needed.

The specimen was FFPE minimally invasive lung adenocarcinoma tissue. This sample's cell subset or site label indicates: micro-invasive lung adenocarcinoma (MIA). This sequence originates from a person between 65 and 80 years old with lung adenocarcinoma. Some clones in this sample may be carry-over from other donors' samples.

The base sequence is TGCGCCAGCAGCCAGTTTCAGGGCGAGCAGTACTTC. The resulting protein is CASSQFQGEQYF. The chain links TRBV4-1 with TRBJ2-7, and possibly TRBD1, on 5 matching bases. CDR1 MGHRA and CDR2 YSYEKL were looked up in the germline V gene. V is shortened by 3 bases, J by 6 bases, and the region joining them spans 9 bases. The CDR3, from cysteine to phenylalanine, totals 12 residues. Only the CDR3 region is kept as DNA, spanning 36 bases read in frame from base 1.